Following are 16 T cell receptor beta chains from one sample sequenced in a study of shared T cell receptors in the human thymus. Measured with immunoSEQ multiplex PCR; TCRdb has only the in-frame clones, and not every one. The sample records over 450,000 clones, approximately 78% being singletons. The same data also went into a second study, on human thymus T cells.

The source material was thymocytes. These TCRs come from a boy under three years old with a congenital heart defect.

The chain recombines TRBV6-1 with TRBJ2-7; D gene uncertain. Trimming removed 4 bases from V and 3 bases from J, with 7 bases in between. CDR3 size: 12 residues. Germline values: CDR1 MNHNS, CDR2 SASEGT. The chain's CDR3 is CASSGPGYEQYF. CDR3 sequence (DNA): TGTGCCAGCAGTGGCCCCGGCTACGAGCAGTACTTC.

The chain employs TRBV25-1 and TRBJ2-3; 9 bases are a match to TRBD2. The CDR3 consists of 16 residues. In germline, CDR1 is MGHDK, CDR2 SYGVNS. Losses at the gene ends were 4 bases for V and 1 base for J; bases not matched to a gene: 6. The CDR3, as DNA: TGTGCCAGCAGTGGGCCGATAGCGGGAGGCACAGATACGCAGTATTTT. It is translated as CASSGPIAGGTDTQYF.

The rearrangement uses TRBV30 and TRBJ2-3, with 7 bases identical to TRBD2. The ends lost 2 bases at V and 3 bases at J; junction bases unmatched: 14. The CDR3 length is 17 residues. Germline lookup yields CDR1 GTSNPN and CDR2 SVGIG (reference sequence). The CDR3 DNA sequence: TGTGCCTGGAGTAAGAGGGACGGGAGGAGGGAGACAGATACGCAGTATTTT. This sequence encodes CAWSKRDGRRETDTQYF.

The table lists this clone with a few counts. This chain connects TRBV15 to TRBJ2-5; 7 nucleotides align to TRBD2. The CDR3 contains 13 residues. Germline-derived CDR1 and CDR2 are LNHNV and YYDKDF (reference sequence). Losses at the gene ends were 0 bases for V and 11 bases for J; bases not matched to a gene: 6. The CDR3 reads CATSRDSGGAQYF. DNA for the CDR3: TGTGCCACCAGCAGAGATTCGGGGGGTGCTCAGTACTTC.

CDR3 sequence: CASSFLAGVRDTQYF. Written as DNA, the CDR3 is TGTGCCAGCAGTTTTCTAGCGGGAGTAAGAGATACGCAGTATTTT. This chain links TRBV28 with TRBJ2-3; 10 bases are shared with TRBD2. There are 15 residues in the CDR3. The germline V gene has CDR1 MDHEN and CDR2 SYDVKM. The ends lost 3 bases at V and 5 bases at J; junction bases unmatched: 5.

This chain connects TRBV6-4 to TRBJ1-2, with D hard to call. Germline-derived CDR1 and CDR2 are MRHNA and SNTAGT. The V gene lost 3 bases and the J gene lost 4 bases, with 12 bases spanning the gap. This CDR3 is 14 amino acids long. CDR3 amino acids: CASSEEGWGYGYTF. For the CDR3, the DNA is TGTGCCAGCAGTGAGGAGGGATGGGGCTATGGCTACACCTTC.

V is TRBV28 and J is TRBJ2-5, with 9 bases lining up with TRBD1. The CDR3 consists of 16 residues. Germline V lookup: CDR1 MDHEN, CDR2 SYDVKM. Unmatched junction bases numbered 9, after V lost 2 bases and J lost 5 bases. CDR3 sequence reads: CASSLVGTGPHETQYF. The DNA for the CDR3 is TGTGCCAGCAGTTTAGTCGGGACAGGGCCCCACGAGACCCAGTACTTC.

V usage is TRBV7-2 and J usage is TRBJ2-7; TRBD2 aligns across 7 bases. This CDR3 has 14 amino acids. Germline values: CDR1 SGHTA, CDR2 FQGNSA. Germline trimming cut 5 bases from V and 4 bases from J; bases unmatched to any gene: 8. The CDR3 region is CASSVGGGGYEQYF. The CDR3 DNA reads as TGTGCCAGCAGCGTTGGCGGGGGTGGGTACGAGCAGTACTTC. Using reference TRBV7-2 and TRBJ2-7 for the parts outside the CDR3, the full variable domain is GAGVSQSPSNKVTEKGKDVELRCDPISGHTALYWYRQSLGQGLEFLIYFQGNSAPDKSGLPSDRFSAERTGGSVSTLTIQRTQQEDSAVYLCASSVGGGGYEQYFGPGTRLTVT.

This chain uses TRBV14 with TRBJ2-5, with D hard to call. Germline V gene sequence: CDR1 SGHDN, CDR2 FVKESK. The V and J ends lost 2 bases and 2 bases respectively, with 9 bases between them. The CDR3 has 14 amino acids. CDR3 sequence (DNA): TGTGCCAGCAGCCAAAGCCAATCGCAAGAGACCCAGTACTTC. This codes for CASSQSQSQETQYF. The full variable domain, its missing parts supplied by reference TRBV14 and TRBJ2-5, is EAGVTQFPSHSVIEKGQTVTLRCDPISGHDNLYWYRRVMGKEIKFLLHFVKESKQDESGMPNNRFLAERTGGTYSTLKVQPAELEDSGVYFCASSQSQSQETQYFGPGTRLLVL.

The chain is built from TRBV11-2 and TRBJ1-2; D unclear. V shed 2 bases and J shed 0 bases, with 10 bases lying between them. This CDR3 is built from 15 residues. The germline gives CDR1 SGHAT, CDR2 FQNNGV. Here the CDR3 DNA reads TGTGCCAGCAGCTTATACGACAATCCTAACTATGGCTACACCTTC. Its translation: CASSLYDNPNYGYTF.

V usage is TRBV5-4 and J usage is TRBJ2-1; TRBD2 matches 9 bases. The junction had 7 bases not matched to a gene; V was cut back by 4 bases and J by 5 bases. The CDR3 spans 15 residues. Germline V gene sequence: CDR1 SGHNT, CDR2 YYREEE (reference sequence). The CDR3 loop is CASSPLSGRNNEQFF. The CDR3, as DNA: TGTGCCAGCAGCCCCCTCAGCGGGAGGAACAATGAGCAGTTCTTC.

This clone was picked up one time. This sequence joins TRBV15 and TRBJ2-3, with 10 bases fitting TRBD2. This CDR3 is built from 20 residues. The V gene's germline CDR1 is LNHNV and CDR2 YYDKDF (reference sequence). J gave up 4 bases and V 2 bases, and 18 bases lay outside the gene matches. CDR3 protein: CATSRPPSPLTSGQADTQYF. As DNA, the CDR3 is TGTGCCACCAGCAGACCCCCCTCCCCCCTGACTAGCGGGCAGGCAGATACGCAGTATTTT.

This sequence joins TRBV18 and TRBJ1-2, with TRBD1 identical over 9 bases. The CDR3 runs to 13 residues. In germline, CDR1 is KGHSH, CDR2 LQKENI. V was clipped by 7 bases and J by 8 bases; unmatched bases: 8. Written as DNA, the CDR3 is TGTGCCAGCTTCGCCGGGACAGGGAGCGGCTACACCTTC. Translating it yields CASFAGTGSGYTF.

The genes are TRBV28 and TRBJ2-1; 15 positions match TRBD2. V shed 5 bases and J 7 bases; nucleotides not matched to a gene: 0. CDR1 is MDHEN and CDR2 is SYDVKM in the germline V gene. The CDR3 runs 14 residues. The CDR3 nucleotides read TGTGCCAGCAGTGGGACTAGCGGGAGGAATGAGCAGTTCTTC. Translation gives CASSGTSGRNEQFF.

This clone was seen a few times. The chain recombines TRBV27 with TRBJ1-1; TRBD1 might be the D (6 bases). V was pared by 3 bases and J by 1 base, with 15 bases between. There are 16 residues in the CDR3. The V gene's germline CDR1 is MNHEY and CDR2 SMNVEV (reference sequence). The chain's CDR3 is CASSLNVDRRNTEAFF. DNA for the CDR3: TGTGCCAGCAGTTTGAACGTCGACAGGAGGAACACTGAAGCTTTCTTT.

This clone was found a few times. The chain employs TRBV13 and TRBJ2-7; 11 bases map to TRBD2. The CDR3 covers 15 residues. In germline, CDR1 is PRHDT, CDR2 FYEKMQ (reference sequence). V shed 3 bases, J shed 0 bases, and the junction held 1 base outside the gene matches. The CDR3 here is CASSLGLAVSYEQYF. CDR3 coding DNA: TGTGCCAGCAGCTTGGGACTAGCGGTCTCCTACGAGCAGTACTTC.